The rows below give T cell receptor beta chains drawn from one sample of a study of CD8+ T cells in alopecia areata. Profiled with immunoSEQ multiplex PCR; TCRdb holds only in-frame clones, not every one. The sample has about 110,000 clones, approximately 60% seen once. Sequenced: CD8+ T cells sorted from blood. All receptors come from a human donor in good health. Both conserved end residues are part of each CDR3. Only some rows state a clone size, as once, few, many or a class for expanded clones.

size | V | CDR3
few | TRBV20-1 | CSAPFTDTQYF
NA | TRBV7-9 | CASSEQTGSGGNQPQHF
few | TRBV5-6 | CASSLGRAVQFF
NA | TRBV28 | CASSSLGSSTDTQYF
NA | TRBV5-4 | CASSSAGLSEQYF
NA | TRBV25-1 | CASSGAIGTGGMETQYF
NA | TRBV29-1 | CSVEDGGYEQFF
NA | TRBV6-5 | CASSLAGGYEQYF
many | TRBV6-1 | CASSEELAGGGQPQHF
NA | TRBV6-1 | CASSDPRVYSNQPQHF
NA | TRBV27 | CASGPEGVSYEQYF
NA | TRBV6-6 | CASSYDAGESSYEQYF
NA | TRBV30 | CAWSAGQGFHEQYF
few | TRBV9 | CASSVERGLAGELFF
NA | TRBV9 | CASSPGTGNGYTF
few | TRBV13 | CASSFSPGGGRYYEQYF
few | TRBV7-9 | CASRGGNTEAFF
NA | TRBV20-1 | CSARAGEAFF
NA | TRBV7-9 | CASSLAGVHEQFF
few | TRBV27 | CASSLTGGSTEAFF
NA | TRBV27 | CASSGGDRGILGYTF
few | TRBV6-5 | CASSWDGGAYNEQFF
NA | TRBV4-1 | CASHRFVFATEAFF
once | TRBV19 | CASRYGNYGYTF
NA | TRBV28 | CASSSLGTKNIQYF
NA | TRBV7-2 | CASSLGPPGHHPNEQYF
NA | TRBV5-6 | CASSLGTGDYGYTF
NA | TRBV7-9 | CASSFLLEDTQYF
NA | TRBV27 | CASSPLGSNYGYTF
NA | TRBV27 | CASSLGVRATDTQYF
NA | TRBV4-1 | CASSQDLSSSNIQYF
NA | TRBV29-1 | CSVEDLHGTSVVNEQFF